This T cell receptor beta chain was captured by sequencing in a study of T cell responses to AZD1222 COVID-19 vaccine. TCRdb's copy holds only in-frame clones and misses some; the assay was immunoSEQ multiplex PCR. The sample contains roughly 150,000 clones, about 91% of which appear only once. The CDR3 spans 16 residues. The germline CDR1 and CDR2 sequences are SGDLS and YYNGEE. V lost 4 bases and J 10 bases, leaving 24 bases between the germline ends. Specimen: peripheral blood, collected on day 0 of AZD1222 vaccination. This receptor was identified in an adult in good health. V and J are TRBV9 and TRBJ2-1, with a weak D call TRBD2 (5 bases). CDR3 coding DNA: TGTGCCAGCAGCTCAAGAGGAACGGGAAGCGACGAGGAGCAGTTCTTC. Translating gives CASSSRGTGSDEEQFF.